One and the same sample provided the 18 T cell receptor beta chains below, sequenced in a study of shared clonotypes between healthy human individuals. Assay used: immunoSEQ multiplex PCR; TCRdb lists only in-frame clones, some missing. In the table there are around 2.5 million clones, more than 85% of which are singletons. Material: naive CD4+ T cells from PBMCs. Described subset: CD45RA+ positively selected. These receptors were obtained from a man between 18 and 35 years old in good health. Some clones in this sample may be carry-over from other donors' samples.

This chain uses TRBV5-4 with TRBJ2-2; 13 bases line up with TRBD2. Germline assignment: CDR1 SGHNT and CDR2 YYREEE (reference sequence). The CDR3 runs to 19 residues. The trim removed 4 bases at V and 6 bases at J, leaving 15 bases unmatched. The CDR3 DNA follows: TGTGCCAGCAGCCCGGGACTAGCGGGAAGGTTTCGGGTTTCCGGGGAGCTGTTTTTT. This translates into CASSPGLAGRFRVSGELFF.

This rearrangement joins TRBV7-8 to TRBJ1-1; no definite D call. CDR1 and CDR2 (germline): SGHVS, FQNEAQ. This CDR3 has 12 residues. Trimming removed 2 bases from V and 6 bases from J, with 7 bases in between. CDR3 region: CASSLFNAEAFF. CDR3 in DNA: TGTGCCAGCAGCTTATTCAACGCTGAAGCTTTCTTT.

The chain links TRBV10-1 to TRBJ2-2, with D unresolved. The CDR3 length is 13 residues. V lost 5 bases, J lost 3 bases, and 7 bases lay in between. CDR1 WNHNN and CDR2 SYGVQD come from the germline V gene (reference sequence). The CDR3 nucleotides read TGCGCCAGCAGTCTGATCCACACCGGGGAGCTGTTTTTT. As protein: CASSLIHTGELFF.

This chain joins TRBV9 and TRBJ2-2, with D maybe TRBD2 (5 bases). Germline V gives CDR1 SGDLS, CDR2 YYNGEE. There are 15 residues in the CDR3. Trimming shortened V by 3 bases and J by 4 bases, and 13 bases separated the two germline ends. The CDR3 DNA follows: TGTGCCAGCAGCGCACTAGGCCCCGGCACCGGGGAGCTGTTTTTT. Amino acids: CASSALGPGTGELFF.

As regards this clone: The sample holds other DNA sequences that translate to the same CDR3. The chain has TRBV6-5 and TRBJ2-7, with unresolved D. Trimming removed 3 bases from V and 0 bases from J, with 12 bases in between. The CDR3 is 15 residues long. Germline values: CDR1 MNHEY, CDR2 SVGAGI. CDR3: CASSYSGTSSYEQYF. The CDR3, as DNA: TGTGCCAGCAGTTATTCTGGTACCAGCTCCTACGAGCAGTACTTC.

The V gene is TRBV4-1, the J gene TRBJ1-5; weak D call: TRBD1 (5 bases). Germline V lookup: CDR1 MGHRA, CDR2 YSYEKL. The CDR3 is made up of 17 amino acids. V lost 1 base, J lost 1 base, and 14 bases lay in between. The CDR3 nucleotides are TGCGCCAGCAGCCAAGTCGGGTACCGGGACAGCAATCAGCCCCAGCATTTT. It is translated as CASSQVGYRDSNQPQHF.

The rearrangement joins TRBV2 to TRBJ1-1, with a weak D call TRBD1 (5 bases). Trimming stripped 6 bases from V and 4 bases from J, with 15 bases between. The CDR3 runs to 14 residues. In germline, CDR1 is SNHLY, CDR2 FYNNEI. Here the CDR3 reads CASSWGSQATEAFF. CDR3 sequence (DNA): TGTGCCAGCAGCTGGGGCAGTCAGGCCACTGAAGCTTTCTTT. The variable domain in full, completed from reference TRBV2 and TRBJ1-1, reads EPEVTQTPSHQVTQMGQEVILRCVPISNHLYFYWYRQILGQKVEFLVSFYNNEISEKSEIFDDQFSVERPDGSNFTLKIRSTKLEDSAMYFCASSWGSQATEAFFGQGTRLTVV.

For the CDR3, the DNA is TGTGCCAGCAGCGTAGGGTGGTCCAAAAACATTCAGTACTTC. This codes for CASSVGWSKNIQYF. The chain couples TRBV9 to TRBJ2-4, with D unresolved. There are 14 residues in the CDR3. Germline CDR1 and CDR2: SGDLS and YYNGEE. V lost 0 bases and J lost 2, with 6 bases in between.

The V call is TRBV7-2, the J call TRBJ2-1, with 14 bases aligning to TRBD2. CDR1 and CDR2 from the germline V gene are SGHTA and FQGNSA. CDR3 length: 14 amino acids. The V and J ends lost 5 bases and 12 bases, in that order; junction bases with no gene match: 6. CDR3 bases: TGTGCCAGCAGCCCGGGACTAGCGGGAGTGTGGCAGTTCTTC. Amino acids: CASSPGLAGVWQFF.

The chain couples TRBV2 to TRBJ2-1; D gene uncertain. The V end was cut by 6 bases, the J end by 6 bases, with 9 bases between. Germline loops: CDR1 SNHLY, CDR2 FYNNEI. This CDR3 contains 12 residues. The CDR3 here is CASSGRFNEQFF. The DNA for the CDR3 is TGTGCCAGCAGCGGCAGGTTCAATGAGCAGTTCTTC.

The V call is TRBV30, the J call TRBJ2-7; possible D gene TRBD1, 6 bases. This CDR3 has 12 residues. The V and J ends lost 0 bases and 5 bases respectively, with 8 bases between them. Germline CDR1 reads GTSNPN; CDR2 reads SVGIG (reference sequence). CDR3 in amino acids: CAWSVTGNEQYF. Here the CDR3 DNA reads TGTGCCTGGAGTGTTACAGGGAACGAGCAGTACTTC.

With regard to this clone: Other DNA sequences from this sample encode an identical CDR3 as well. The chain is built from TRBV7-9 and TRBJ1-6; TRBD1 aligns across 9 bases. Germline values: CDR1 SEHNR, CDR2 FQNEAQ (reference sequence). This CDR3 is built from 15 residues. V was pared by 5 bases and J by 7 bases, with 6 bases of the junction left unmatched. The CDR3 nucleotides read TGTGCCAGCAGCCCGGGACAGGGTCCGAATTCACCCCTCCACTTT. Residues: CASSPGQGPNSPLHF.

The V call is TRBV18, the J call TRBJ1-5; D is unclear. Germline CDR1 KGHSH, CDR2 LQKENI. The CDR3 is 14 residues long. V gave up 3 bases and J gave up 0 bases, with 6 bases separating them. CDR3: CASSPKNSNQPQHF. In DNA form, the CDR3 reads TGTGCCAGCTCACCTAAAAATAGCAATCAGCCCCAGCATTTT. Full variable domain (missing parts from reference TRBV18 and TRBJ1-5): NAGVMQNPRHLVRRRGQEARLRCSPMKGHSHVYWYRQLPEEGLKFMVYLQKENIIDESGMPKERFSAEFPKEGPSILRIQQVVRGDSAAYFCASSPKNSNQPQHFGDGTRLSIL.

The chain is built from TRBV5-4 and TRBJ2-5; the D gene is possibly TRBD1 (6 bases). The germline CDR1 and CDR2 sequences are SGHNT and YYREEE (reference sequence). V was pared by 4 bases and J by 4 bases, with 17 bases between. The CDR3 is 15 residues long. The CDR3 here is CASSAGGRARETQYF. CDR3 bases: TGTGCCAGCAGCGCTGGGGGCAGGGCGCGAGAGACCCAGTACTTC. Based on the CDR3 plus reference TRBV5-4 and TRBJ2-5, the full variable domain is ETGVTQSPTHLIKTRGQQVTLRCSSQSGHNTVSWYQQALGQGPQFIFQYYREEENGRGNFPPRFSGLQFPNYSSELNVNALELDDSALYLCASSAGGRARETQYFGPGTRLLVL.

V is TRBV14 and J is TRBJ2-7; 11 bases agree with TRBD2. V was clipped by 3 bases and J by 2 bases; unmatched bases: 9. Germline V gene sequence: CDR1 SGHDN, CDR2 FVKESK. The CDR3 extends over 17 amino acids. In DNA form, the CDR3 reads TGTGCCAGCAGCCAGGCTAAACTAGCGGGAGAACCCTACGAGCAGTACTTC. Amino acid sequence: CASSQAKLAGEPYEQYF.

The chain has TRBV27 and TRBJ2-7; TRBD2 matches at 14 bases. The CDR3 has 13 residues. Germline lookup yields CDR1 MNHEY and CDR2 SMNVEV (reference sequence). Unmatched junction bases numbered 6, after V lost 8 bases and J lost 9 bases. CDR3 loop: CASRGLAGGGQYF. In nucleotides, the CDR3 is TGTGCCAGCCGTGGACTAGCGGGAGGAGGGCAGTACTTC.

This rearrangement joins TRBV5-6 to TRBJ2-5, with D tentatively TRBD2 (5 bases). The J call may be incorrect, as the DNA end agrees better with TRBJ2-7. CDR3 length: 14 residues. CDR1 and CDR2 from the germline V gene are SGHDT and YYEEEE. The CDR3 nucleotides are TGTGCCAGCAGCTCTCGGGGATTGCCCTACGAGCAGTACTTC. As protein: CASSSRGLPYEQYF.

This clone has a handful of counts. Other DNA sequences from this sample encode an identical CDR3 as well. Here the CDR3 reads CASSLVSYEQYF. In nucleotides, the CDR3 is TGTGCCAGCAGCTTAGTCTCCTACGAGCAGTACTTC. V gene TRBV7-2 combines with J gene TRBJ2-7; unclear D gene. The CDR3 has 12 amino acids. V was pared by 1 base and J by 0 bases, with 1 base between. Germline V gene data show CDR1 as SGHTA and CDR2 as FQGNSA.